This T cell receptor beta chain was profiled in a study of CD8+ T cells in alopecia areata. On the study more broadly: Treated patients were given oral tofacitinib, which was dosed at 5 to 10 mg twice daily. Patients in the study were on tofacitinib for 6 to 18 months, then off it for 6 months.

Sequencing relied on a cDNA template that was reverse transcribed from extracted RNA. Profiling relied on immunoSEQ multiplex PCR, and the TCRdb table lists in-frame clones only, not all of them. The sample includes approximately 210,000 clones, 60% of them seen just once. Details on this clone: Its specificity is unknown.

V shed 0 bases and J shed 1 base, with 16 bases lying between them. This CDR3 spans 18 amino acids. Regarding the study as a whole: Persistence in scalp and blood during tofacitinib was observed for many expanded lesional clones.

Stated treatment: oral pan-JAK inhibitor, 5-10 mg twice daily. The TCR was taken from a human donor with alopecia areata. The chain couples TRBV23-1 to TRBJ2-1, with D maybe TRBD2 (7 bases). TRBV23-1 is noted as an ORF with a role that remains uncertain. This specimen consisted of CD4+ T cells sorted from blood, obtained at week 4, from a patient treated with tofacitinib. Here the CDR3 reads CASSQSRGGAGSYNEQFF. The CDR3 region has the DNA TGCGCCAGCAGTCAATCGAGGGGGGGCGCGGGTTCCTACAATGAGCAGTTCTTC.